One sample yielded the 10 T cell receptor beta chains listed below, sequenced in a study of blood T cell repertoires in COVID-19. Libraries were prepared by immunoSEQ multiplex PCR; TCRdb keeps only in-frame clonotypes and omits some of them. Here the sample spans 300,000 to 400,000 clones, about 87% being singletons. Sequenced material: peripheral blood. Receptors originate from a woman between 50 and 59 years old with COVID-19, enrolled during active disease.

The rearrangement joins TRBV7-2 to TRBJ2-7; D is uncertain. V lost 2 bases, J lost 1 base, and 3 bases lay in between. The germline gives CDR1 SGHTA, CDR2 FQGNSA. The length of the CDR3 is 12 residues. The CDR3 DNA reads TGTGCCAGCAGCTTATCTTCCTACGAGCAGTACTTC. Protein product: CASSLSSYEQYF.

The chain has TRBV29-1 and TRBJ2-1; TRBD1 agrees at 7 bases. The CDR3 is 11 residues long. Germline CDR1 and CDR2: SQVTM and ANQGSEA. V was pared by 6 bases and J by 9 bases, with 5 bases of the junction left unmatched. The CDR3 coding sequence is TGCAGCGTGGCAACAGGGGCTGAGCAGTTCTTC. This sequence encodes CSVATGAEQFF.

This clone has only one observation. The chain carries TRBV3-1 (or the pseudogene TRBV3-2) and TRBJ2-5; possible D gene TRBD2, 6 bases. This CDR3 spans 14 amino acids. The germline V gene encodes CDR1 LGHDT and CDR2 YNNKEL (reference sequence). V lost 3 bases to trimming and J lost 6 bases, with 14 bases between them. For the CDR3, the DNA is TGTGCCAGCAGCCAGACAGACGGCGGGAAGACCCAGTACTTC. Protein sequence: CASSQTDGGKTQYF.

The CDR3 DNA reads TGTGCCAGCAGCTCACAGGGGAACACCTACAATGAGCAGTTCTTC. Protein sequence: CASSSQGNTYNEQFF. The V gene is TRBV9, the J gene TRBJ2-1; TRBD1 matches 7 bases. CDR1 is SGDLS and CDR2 is YYNGEE in the germline V gene. After removal of 4 bases from V and 2 bases from J, the junction contained 6 bases not matched to a gene. This CDR3 has 15 residues.

V and J are TRBV9 and TRBJ1-2; D possibly corresponds to TRBD1 (5 bases). This CDR3 is 13 amino acids long. Trimming shortened V by 5 bases and J by 3 bases, and 11 bases separated the two germline ends. Germline V lookup: CDR1 SGDLS, CDR2 YYNGEE. The CDR3 nucleotides read TGTGCCAGCAGGGGAGGGGTTGACTATGGCTACACCTTC. Translated, it gives CASRGGVDYGYTF.

The rearrangement uses TRBV6-2 or TRBV6-3 and TRBJ1-5, with TRBD1 matching 9 bases. CDR1 is MNHEY and CDR2 is SVGEGT in the germline V gene. CDR3 size: 15 residues. V gave up 2 bases and J gave up 6 bases; unmatched junction bases: 5. CDR3 in DNA: TGTGCCAGCAGTTACGGGGACAGGGAGGGTCAGCCCCAGCATTTT. Protein product: CASSYGDREGQPQHF.

The chain carries TRBV28 and TRBJ2-7, with TRBD1 as a possible D gene (6 bases). The CDR3 runs to 15 residues. The V gene's germline CDR1 is MDHEN and CDR2 SYDVKM. Trimming took 3 bases from V and 5 from J, leaving 17 bases between them. This CDR3 is CASSFFQGPANEQYF. DNA for the CDR3: TGTGCCAGCAGTTTCTTCCAGGGGCCGGCGAACGAGCAGTACTTC.

A single count supports this clone. The chain combines TRBV6-5 with TRBJ1-2; 9 bases fit TRBD1. This CDR3 contains 14 residues. Unmatched junction bases numbered 6, after V lost 6 bases and J lost 4 bases. CDR1 and CDR2 (germline): MNHEY, SVGAGI. CDR3 in amino acids: CASRMTGGSYGYTF. The CDR3 nucleotides are TGTGCCAGCAGAATGACAGGGGGTAGCTATGGCTACACCTTC.

The chain joins TRBV27 to TRBJ2-5; TRBD1 agrees at 10 bases. CDR3 length: 17 amino acids. Germline-derived CDR1 and CDR2 are MNHEY and SMNVEV (reference sequence). Trimming at V came to 5 bases and at J to 5 bases, leaving 14 bases not matched to a gene. CDR3 nucleotides: TGTGCCAGCAGTCCGTACCTCGGGACAGGGGTTAGGGAGACCCAGTACTTC. As protein: CASSPYLGTGVRETQYF.

J is TRBJ1-4 and V is TRBV11-3; unclear D gene. Germline CDR1 is SGHNT and CDR2 is YENEEA. The V end lost 1 base, the J end lost 5 bases, and 11 bases lay between the germline ends. This CDR3 spans 15 amino acids. For the CDR3, the DNA is TGTGCCAGCAGCTTAGGACTGGATCCGAATGAAAAACTGTTTTTT. It specifies CASSLGLDPNEKLFF.